A selection of T cell receptor beta chains follows, all from one sample in a study of regulatory T cells in long-lasting Graves disease. Via MiXCR, TCRdb re-called the multiplex PCR reads, giving one row per CDR3 protein. The data show hundreds of thousands of distinct CDR3 sequences, 15% to 20% seen once. This sample was shared with a second study, whose subject was T cells in Graves' hyperthyroidism and ophthalmopathy.

The source material was peripheral blood mononuclear cells (PBMCs), sampled at new diagnosis, from a patient treated with antithyroid drugs. These receptors were collected from a woman aged 40-60 years with Graves disease. CDR3s include the opening cysteine and the closing phenylalanine or tryptophan. The order of the fields is V gene, D gene, clone size, J gene, CDR3 DNA, CDR3 protein. D genes are given only for firm matches. Clone size is not always given. Where it is, it says once, few, many or a class for expanded clones.

TRBV19,-,few,TRBJ2-1,TGTGCCAGTAGTCGGACAGTCTACAATGAGCAGTTCTTC,CASSRTVYNEQFF
TRBV28,TRBD2,many,TRBJ2-1,TGTGCCAGCAGTTTGGGGGGGACTCGGAATGAGCAGTTCTTC,CASSLGGTRNEQFF
TRBV20-1,-,many,TRBJ2-1,TGCAGTGCTAGGAGGGGGGGTGAGCAGTTCTTC,CSARRGGEQFF
TRBV5-1,TRBD2,few,TRBJ2-2,TGCGCCAGCAAAGCGGGGCCAATTGGAGGGACCGGGGAGCTGTTTTTT,CASKAGPIGGTGELFF
TRBV30,-,few,TRBJ1-1,TGTGCCTGGATCCAAGTTAGCTTTGAAGCTTTCTTT,CAWIQVSFEAFF
TRBV13,-,many,TRBJ2-1,TGTGCCAGCAGCTTAGGACACTCCTCGGGGAATGAGCAGTTCTTC,CASSLGHSSGNEQFF
TRBV5-1,TRBD1,many,TRBJ2-7,TGCGCCAGCAGCTCAGACGGACAGGATGCAAACGAGCAGTACTTC,CASSSDGQDANEQYF
TRBV7-9,-,-,TRBJ2-7,TGTGCCAGCAGCCCCTTTAGTAGTATCTACGAGCAGTACTTC,CASSPFSSIYEQYF
TRBV7-3,-,few,TRBJ1-1,TGTGCCAGCAGCTACAGTAGGGCCACTGAAGCTTTCTTT,CASSYSRATEAFF
TRBV3-1,-,few,TRBJ2-3,TGTGCCAGCAGCCGAGGGGGAACGGGAGATACGCAGTATTTT,CASSRGGTGDTQYF
TRBV6-2/TRBV6-3,TRBD1,many,TRBJ2-7,TGTGCCAGCAGTTACCGACAGGGAGTAAACGAGCAGTACTTC,CASSYRQGVNEQYF
TRBV29-1,-,-,TRBJ2-3,TGCAGCATGGGACGGGACCGCACAGATACGCAGTATTTT,CSMGRDRTDTQYF
TRBV12-3/TRBV12-4,-,many,TRBJ1-2,TGTGCCAGCGACGACTCGGGGGGCAGTGCCGCCTATGGCTACACCTTC,CASDDSGGSAAYGYTF
TRBV5-6,-,-,TRBJ1-1,TGTGCCAGCAGCTTAGGGACGTCGGGGAACACTGAAGCTTTCTTT,CASSLGTSGNTEAFF
TRBV10-3,-,many,TRBJ1-1,TGTGCCACCGCGTTTGGGGAGAACACTGAAGCTTTCTTT,CATAFGENTEAFF
TRBV2,TRBD1,many,TRBJ2-7,TGTGCCAGCAGTGAATCGGGGACAGGCTCCTACGAGCAGTACTTC,CASSESGTGSYEQYF
TRBV7-9,-,few,TRBJ1-2,TGTGCCACCCAGCGGGTGGGCTATGGCTACACCTTC,CATQRVGYGYTF
TRBV5-6,-,-,TRBJ2-7,TGTGCCAGCAGCTTTTGGGCCAGGGGCTTCGGCGAGCAGTACTTC,CASSFWARGFGEQYF
TRBV5-1,-,-,TRBJ1-1,TGCGCCAGCAGCTTGGCGCAGGACCGTTCCACTGAAGCTTTCTTT,CASSLAQDRSTEAFF
TRBV6-1,TRBD2,few,TRBJ2-3,TGTGCCAGCAGTCCCTCACTAGCGGGGGTTACAGATACGCAGTATTTT,CASSPSLAGVTDTQYF
TRBV2,-,many,TRBJ2-7,TGTGCCAGCAGTGAAGACAGAGACTACGAGCAGTACTTC,CASSEDRDYEQYF
TRBV27,-,-,TRBJ2-7,TGTGCCAGCGCACAGGTGCCCTCCGAGCAGTACTTC,CASAQVPSEQYF
TRBV7-9,TRBD1,few,TRBJ2-6,TGTGCCAGCAGCCGACAGGGGGACGGGGCCAACGTCCTGACTTTC,CASSRQGDGANVLTF
TRBV18,-,many,TRBJ1-5,TGTGCCAGCTCACAGAGCCCGGGCAATCAGCCCCAGCATTTT,CASSQSPGNQPQHF
TRBV5-5,-,few,TRBJ1-1,TGTGCCAGCTCTTCCATGGGTCCGGGGAGGATGAACACTGAAGCTTTCTTT,CASSSMGPGRMNTEAFF
TRBV12-3/TRBV12-4,TRBD1,many,TRBJ1-3,TGTGCCAGCAGGCGGAACAGGGGGGACACCATATATTTT,CASRRNRGDTIYF
TRBV7-9,-,-,TRBJ1-4,TGTGCCAGCAGCTTAGTGTCCGGGTTGGGTGAAAAACTGTTTTTT,CASSLVSGLGEKLFF
TRBV7-2,-,-,TRBJ1-5,TGTGCCAGCAGCCCTCAGTGGGGCAATCAGCCCCAGCATTTT,CASSPQWGNQPQHF
TRBV7-2,-,-,TRBJ1-2,TGTGCCAGCAGCTTAGAGTTTGGGTTTACCCCCTATGGCTACACCTTC,CASSLEFGFTPYGYTF
TRBV3-1,TRBD1,many,TRBJ1-1,TGTGCCAGCAGCCGGGACAGAGTGAACACTGAAGCTTTCTTT,CASSRDRVNTEAFF
TRBV18,TRBD1,few,TRBJ2-1,TGTGCCAGCTCACCACCCCGGACAGGAAACAATGAGCAGTTCTTC,CASSPPRTGNNEQFF
TRBV7-3,TRBD1,-,TRBJ2-7,TGTGCCAGCAGCCCCCAACCGGGACAGGGTTTAAACGAGCAGTACTTC,CASSPQPGQGLNEQYF
TRBV27,TRBD2,-,TRBJ2-3,TGTGCCAGCAGTTTAATGTCGGCGGGGGGCCGGGGGGGATATACGCAGTATTTT,CASSLMSAGGRGGYTQYF
TRBV4-1,-,few,TRBJ1-2,TGCGCCAGCAGCCAGGGCGACACGGGGGCTAACTATGGCTACACCTTC,CASSQGDTGANYGYTF
TRBV19,-,few,TRBJ1-5,TGTGCCAGTAGGGAGACAGGCATCGAGCAGCCCCAGCATTTT,CASRETGIEQPQHF
TRBV7-6,-,many,TRBJ2-3,TGTGCCAGCAGCCCAGAGACAGCTAGCACAGATACGCAGTATTTT,CASSPETASTDTQYF
TRBV6-6,TRBD1,-,TRBJ2-7,TGTGCCAGCAGTTACTCGAGAAGGGCGCGACAGGGGGCTTACGAGCAGTACTTC,CASSYSRRARQGAYEQYF
TRBV5-1,-,many,TRBJ1-1,TGCGCCAGCAGCCCTTCCCTGACAGCAAACACTGAAGCTTTCTTT,CASSPSLTANTEAFF
TRBV2,-,many,TRBJ1-1,TGTGCCAGCAGTGAGGAAGTGCGGGGGTCTACTGAAGCTTTCTTT,CASSEEVRGSTEAFF
TRBV7-3,-,many,TRBJ1-2,TGTGCCAGCAGCCCCAATGTGGTGGATTCTAACTATGGCTACACCTTC,CASSPNVVDSNYGYTF
TRBV12-3/TRBV12-4,-,many,TRBJ1-5,TGTGCCAGCAGTTTCCTTCCCCCGGGGGGGAATCAGCCCCAGCATTTT,CASSFLPPGGNQPQHF
TRBV28,-,many,TRBJ1-1,TGTGCCAGCCTCGGGGGGCAGAACACTGAAGCTTTCTTT,CASLGGQNTEAFF
TRBV5-1,-,many,TRBJ2-1,TGCGCCAGCAGCGCCTCGGGGGCCGAGCAGTTCTTC,CASSASGAEQFF
TRBV7-6,-,-,TRBJ2-7,TGTGCCAGCAGCTTAGCCCCAGGGATATGCTACGAGCAGTACTTC,CASSLAPGICYEQYF
TRBV11-2,-,few,TRBJ1-1,TGTGCCAGCACTTTGGGGAGCCGAGGACGCACTGAAGCTTTCTTT,CASTLGSRGRTEAFF
TRBV12-3/TRBV12-4,TRBD1,few,TRBJ2-3,TGTGCCAGCAGGGGGGACAGGGGGGCACGTGATACGCAGTATTTT,CASRGDRGARDTQYF
TRBV5-1,-,-,TRBJ1-1,TGCGCCAGCAGCTTAGGTCAGGCGAGCACTGAAGCTTTCTTT,CASSLGQASTEAFF
TRBV14,TRBD1,-,TRBJ2-7,TGTGCCAGCAGCCGGGGACAGGGTGGAACCTACGAGCAGTACTTC,CASSRGQGGTYEQYF
TRBV6-1,-,many,TRBJ1-5,TGTGCCAGCAGGGCGGGGACGGTTACAGGGAGCAATCAGCCCCAGCATTTT,CASRAGTVTGSNQPQHF
TRBV19,TRBD1,-,TRBJ1-1,TGTGCCAGCACCCGGACAGGGGAAGCTTTCTTT,CASTRTGEAFF
TRBV2,-,many,TRBJ1-5,TGTGCCAGCAGTGGAGCGGGGAAACAGCCCCAGCATTTT,CASSGAGKQPQHF
TRBV29-1,-,-,TRBJ2-6,TGCAGCACCTTCGGGGCCAACGTCCTGACTTTC,CSTFGANVLTF
TRBV7-9,-,few,TRBJ2-1,TGTGCCAGCAGGGGTATTAATGAGCAGTTCTTC,CASRGINEQFF
TRBV3-1,-,many,TRBJ1-5,TGTGCCAGCAGCCAAGACCGGGAGCAGCCCCAGCATTTT,CASSQDREQPQHF
TRBV5-1,-,-,TRBJ1-4,TGCGCCAGCAGCCCAGGGGATGCGGGGAATGAAAAACTGTTTTTT,CASSPGDAGNEKLFF
TRBV20-1,TRBD2,few,TRBJ2-1,TGCAGTGCTAAAAAGCTACTAGCGGGGGTGAGGAATGAGCAGTTCTTC,CSAKKLLAGVRNEQFF
TRBV5-6,-,-,TRBJ1-1,TGTGCCAGCAGCTTGGGCAGGTCAGGGGTGAGCACTGAAGCTTTCTTT,CASSLGRSGVSTEAFF
TRBV19,TRBD1,-,TRBJ2-2,TGTGCCAGTACCATGGGGACAGGGTATGGGGAGCTGTTTTTT,CASTMGTGYGELFF
TRBV11-3,TRBD2,-,TRBJ2-5,TGTGCCAGCAGCTTACGGGTGGGCGGGGGAGAGACCCAGTACTTC,CASSLRVGGGETQYF